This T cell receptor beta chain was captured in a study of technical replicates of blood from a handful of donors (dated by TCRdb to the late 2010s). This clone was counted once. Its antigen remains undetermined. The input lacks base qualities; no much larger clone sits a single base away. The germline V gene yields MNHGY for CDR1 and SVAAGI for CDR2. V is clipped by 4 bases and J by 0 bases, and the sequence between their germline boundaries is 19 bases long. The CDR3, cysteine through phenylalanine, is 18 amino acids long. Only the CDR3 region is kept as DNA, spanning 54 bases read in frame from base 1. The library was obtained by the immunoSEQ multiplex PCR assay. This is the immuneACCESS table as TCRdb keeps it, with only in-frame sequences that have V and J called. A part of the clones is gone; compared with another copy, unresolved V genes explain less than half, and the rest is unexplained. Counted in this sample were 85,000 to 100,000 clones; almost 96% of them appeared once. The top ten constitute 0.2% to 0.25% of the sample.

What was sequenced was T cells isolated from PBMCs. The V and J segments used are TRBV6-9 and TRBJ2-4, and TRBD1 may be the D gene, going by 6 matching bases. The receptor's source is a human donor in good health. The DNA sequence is TGTGCCAGCAGTTGGGGGCAGGGGTCAACCTTAGCCAAAAACATTCAGTACTTC. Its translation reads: CASSWGQGSTLAKNIQYF.